This passage covers 16 T cell receptor beta chains from one sample sequenced in a study of PD-L1 blockade in urothelial cancer. Using immunoSEQ multiplex PCR, the repertoire was profiled, and TCRdb retains in-frame clones only, with some absent. Of under 40,000 clones listed, over 70% are singletons. The sequences come from PBMCs, collected around atezolizumab (anti-PD-L1) treatment. The receptors shown here come from a middle-aged man with urothelial cancer.

The rearrangement joins TRBV5-8 to TRBJ2-1; TRBD2 might be the D (6 bases). The CDR3 is made up of 15 amino acids. The germline V gene has CDR1 SGHTS and CDR2 YDEGEE. With 0 bases removed from V and 8 bases from J, the gap between germline ends came to 15 bases. The CDR3 nucleotides read TGTGCCAGCAGCTTGGACGCGGGACGGGGCGATGAGCAGTTCTTC. Its protein product is CASSLDAGRGDEQFF.

J is TRBJ2-7 and V is TRBV27, with 8 positions matching TRBD2. Trimming at V came to 0 bases and at J to 4 bases, leaving 5 bases not matched to a gene. CDR3 length: 15 residues. Germline values: CDR1 MNHEY, CDR2 SMNVEV (reference sequence). The CDR3 sequence is CASSLSSSGRYEQYF. The CDR3 region has the DNA TGTGCCAGCAGTTTATCCTCCAGCGGGAGATACGAGCAGTACTTC.

The chain recombines TRBV19 with TRBJ1-4; TRBD1 agrees at 7 bases. The V segment lost 10 bases and the J segment 5 bases; nucleotides outside the gene matches: 7. Per germline, CDR1 LNHDA and CDR2 SQIVND (reference sequence). CDR3 size: 13 residues. CDR3 region: CAIATGLNEKLFF. The CDR3 DNA reads TGTGCCATCGCGACAGGGTTGAATGAAAAACTGTTTTTT.

The rearrangement joins TRBV15 to TRBJ2-5, with 8 bases that match TRBD1. J lost 5 bases, V lost 9 bases, and 5 bases had no gene match. CDR1 is LNHNV and CDR2 is YYDKDF in the germline V gene (reference sequence). The CDR3 length is 12 residues. CDR3 nucleotide sequence: TGTGCCACGGGACAGGTCCTGGAGACCCAGTACTTC. Its translation is CATGQVLETQYF.

The chain has TRBV9 and TRBJ1-2, with TRBD1 matching 10 bases. The CDR3 loop spans 16 amino acids. Trimming cost V 5 bases and J 4 bases; bases outside gene matches: 11. In germline, CDR1 is SGDLS, CDR2 YYNGEE. The CDR3 nucleotides read TGTGCCAGCAGTGCCGGGACAGGGGCCGGGGGCTATGGCTACACCTTC. It codes for CASSAGTGAGGYGYTF.

This chain connects TRBV27 to TRBJ2-7, with TRBD1 matching over 10 bases. Germline CDR1 and CDR2: MNHEY and SMNVEV (reference sequence). Germline trimming cut 5 bases from V and 5 bases from J; bases unmatched to any gene: 6. The CDR3 spans 14 residues. CDR3 DNA: TGTGCCAGCAGTCCGGACAGGGGGAATCACGAGCAGTACTTC. Translated, it gives CASSPDRGNHEQYF.

The chain recombines TRBV27 with TRBJ2-1, with D maybe TRBD2 (5 bases). Germline CDR1 and CDR2: MNHEY and SMNVEV (reference sequence). The ends were cut back, 5 bases at V and 8 bases at J, with 13 bases in the middle. CDR3 length: 13 amino acids. CDR3 loop: CASSPHPLDEQFF. The DNA of the CDR3 is TGTGCCAGCAGTCCTCATCCACTAGATGAGCAGTTCTTC.

This chain's CDR3 is CASSRDSRETQYF. DNA of the CDR3: TGTGCCAGCTCACGGGACAGTCGAGAGACCCAGTACTTC. The chain employs TRBV18 and TRBJ2-5; the match to TRBD1 covers 7 bases. Trimming at V came to 4 bases and at J to 4 bases, leaving 3 bases not matched to a gene. CDR1 is KGHSH and CDR2 is LQKENI in the germline V gene. CDR3 size: 13 residues.

This clone occurred a few times. The genes are TRBV7-6 and TRBJ1-1; perhaps TRBD1 as D (6 bases). Germline assignment: CDR1 SGHVS and CDR2 FNYEAQ. The CDR3 is made up of 13 amino acids. The V gene lost 1 base and the J gene lost 7 bases, with 10 bases spanning the gap. The CDR3, as DNA: TGTGCCAGCAGCTTAGGGGAACAGGGTGAAGCTTTCTTT. This encodes CASSLGEQGEAFF.

The V and J genes are TRBV5-6 and TRBJ2-2; 7 positions agree with TRBD1. This CDR3 is 14 amino acids long. J was trimmed by 5 bases and V by 5 bases; bases with no gene match: 6. The germline CDR1 and CDR2 sequences are SGHDT and YYEEEE. CDR3 nucleotides: TGTGCCAGCAGATCGACAGGGCGGACCGGGGAGCTGTTTTTT. Amino acid sequence: CASRSTGRTGELFF.

This chain joins TRBV7-6 and TRBJ2-7; the D gene is possibly TRBD1 (7 bases). CDR1 and CDR2 (germline): SGHVS, FNYEAQ. The CDR3 sequence is 17 residues long. Trimming cost V 4 bases and J 3 bases, with 22 bases left between them. The CDR3 region has the DNA TGTGCCAGCAGCTCCAGTGGGGGGACAGAGCCTATCTACGAGCAGTACTTC. It specifies CASSSSGGTEPIYEQYF.

This clone occurred once. The rearrangement uses TRBV6-1 and TRBJ2-5; the match to TRBD1 covers 9 bases. The CDR3 covers 14 residues. V lost 5 bases to trimming and J lost 7 bases; unmatched junction nucleotides: 8. CDR1 and CDR2 from the germline V gene are MNHNS and SASEGT. CDR3 residues: CASSSGTGLGTQYF. CDR3 DNA sequence: TGTGCCAGCAGTTCCGGGACAGGGTTAGGGACCCAGTACTTC.

The chain carries TRBV6-6 and TRBJ2-7; 8 nucleotides line up with TRBD2. CDR3 length equals 15 residues. CDR1 is MNHNY, CDR2 SVGAGI, per germline (reference sequence). After removal of 1 base from V and 2 bases from J, the junction contained 4 bases not matched to a gene. CDR3 coding DNA: TGTGCCAGCAGTTACTTTCAAGCGGGGGCCTACGAGCAGTACTTC. Its translation: CASSYFQAGAYEQYF.

The chain has TRBV19 and TRBJ1-1, with TRBD1 identical over 7 bases. Germline V gives CDR1 LNHDA, CDR2 SQIVND (reference sequence). The CDR3 runs 14 residues. Trimming cost V 7 bases and J 2 bases; bases outside gene matches: 7. The CDR3 sequence is CASIGTATNTEAFF. CDR3 sequence (DNA): TGTGCCAGTATCGGGACAGCGACTAACACTGAAGCTTTCTTT.

The genes are TRBV19 and TRBJ2-7; D ambiguous. The CDR3 is 13 amino acids. Germline assignment: CDR1 LNHDA and CDR2 SQIVND (reference sequence). Trimming took 6 bases from V and 0 from J, leaving 9 bases between them. The CDR3 coding sequence is TGTGCCAGTAGATTAAGCCCCTCCTACGAGCAGTACTTC. It is translated as CASRLSPSYEQYF. The full variable domain, completed using reference TRBV19 and TRBJ2-7, is DGGITQSPKYLFRKEGQNVTLSCEQNLNHDAMYWYRQDPGQGLRLIYYSQIVNDFQKGDIAEGYSVSREKKESFPLTVTSAQKNPTAFYLCASRLSPSYEQYFGPGTRLTVT.

The chain employs TRBV28 and TRBJ1-5; the match to TRBD1 covers 9 bases. CDR3 size: 16 residues. V gave up 5 bases and J gave up 5 bases; unmatched junction bases: 10. Germline CDR1 and CDR2: MDHEN and SYDVKM. CDR3 coding DNA: TGTGCCAGCAGTCCTACCGGGACAGGGACGCATCAGCCCCAGCATTTT. Encoded protein: CASSPTGTGTHQPQHF.